This TCR beta chain was captured by sequencing in a study of response to subunit inactivated influenza vaccine. Study results and caveats: With each seasonal influenza vaccination, the authors suggested, few new T cells are recruited.

TCRdb itself ran the RT-PCR reads through MiXCR, one entry per CDR3 protein. The sample lists about 480,000 distinct CDR3 sequences; over 9.5% were seen once. With respect to this clonotype: The target antigen is unknown.

Trimming cost V 11 bases and J 2 bases; bases outside gene matches: 5. CDR1 and CDR2 from the germline V gene are LGHNA and YNFKEQ. CDR3 size: 13 residues. This clonotype was sampled from a man between 50 and 59 years old who received an inactivated influenza vaccine. The chain recombines TRBV4-2 with TRBJ2-2, with TRBD1 identical over 7 bases. The sample here was PBMCs from blood, taken roughly 6 weeks after vaccination. CDR3 sequence (DNA): TGTGCCGTCGGGGACAGCAACACCGGGGAGCTGTTTTTT. This translates into CAVGDSNTGELFF.